A selection of T cell receptor beta chains follows, all from one sample in a study of CD8+ T cells in alopecia areata. Generated by immunoSEQ multiplex PCR, the TCRdb table keeps only in-frame clones and is missing some. The repertoire consists of approximately 150,000 clones, with around 57% occurring once and the leading ten covering around 5%. Sequenced material: CD4+ T cells sorted from blood. The receptors were sampled from a human donor in good health. The CDR3 runs from the conserved cysteine through the conserved F or W. The order of the fields is V gene, D gene, clone size, J gene, CDR3 protein, CDR3 DNA. A D gene is named only where the DNA matches it firmly. Clone size, where shown, is once, few, many, or a class for clones that have expanded.

v_gene: TRBV29-1
d_gene: .
abundance: few
j_gene: TRBJ2-4
CDR3aa: CSVGDGNIQYF
CDR3nt: TGCAGCGTGGGCGACGGGAACATTCAGTACTTC

v_gene: TRBV5-4
d_gene: .
abundance: .
j_gene: TRBJ1-1
CDR3aa: CASSLDTNTEAFF
CDR3nt: TGTGCCAGCAGCTTGGATACGAACACTGAAGCTTTCTTT

v_gene: TRBV29-1
d_gene: .
abundance: few
j_gene: TRBJ1-5
CDR3aa: CSVRDGGNQPQHF
CDR3nt: TGCAGCGTTCGGGACGGTGGGAATCAGCCCCAGCATTTT

v_gene: TRBV15
d_gene: .
abundance: .
j_gene: TRBJ1-4
CDR3aa: CATSPRLTEKLFF
CDR3nt: TGTGCCACCAGCCCCCGGCTAACTGAAAAACTGTTTTTT

v_gene: TRBV7-9
d_gene: TRBD2
abundance: .
j_gene: TRBJ2-5
CDR3aa: CASSPAGTSGAETQYF
CDR3nt: TGTGCCAGCAGCCCCGCCGGGACTAGCGGCGCCGAGACCCAGTACTTC

v_gene: TRBV7-9
d_gene: TRBD1
abundance: once
j_gene: TRBJ1-2
CDR3aa: CASSRDSAGGGYTF
CDR3nt: TGTGCCAGCAGCCGGGACAGCGCGGGAGGGGGCTACACCTTC

v_gene: TRBV14
d_gene: .
abundance: .
j_gene: TRBJ1-5
CDR3aa: CASSTGHQPQHF
CDR3nt: TGTGCCAGCAGCACGGGCCATCAGCCCCAGCATTTT

v_gene: TRBV10-3
d_gene: TRBD2
abundance: .
j_gene: TRBJ2-1
CDR3aa: CAISESLLAAYNEQFF
CDR3nt: TGTGCCATCAGTGAGTCCTTACTAGCGGCTTACAATGAGCAGTTCTTC

v_gene: TRBV2
d_gene: .
abundance: .
j_gene: TRBJ2-3
CDR3aa: CASSVLGTHSDTQYF
CDR3nt: TGTGCCAGCAGTGTTTTGGGGACACACTCAGATACGCAGTATTTT

v_gene: TRBV19
d_gene: .
abundance: .
j_gene: TRBJ2-4
CDR3aa: CASTPTGGVENIQYF
CDR3nt: TGTGCCAGTACGCCGACAGGAGGTGTCGAAAACATTCAGTACTTC

v_gene: TRBV29-1
d_gene: .
abundance: .
j_gene: TRBJ2-6
CDR3aa: CSVLQLSGANVLTF
CDR3nt: TGCAGCGTCCTACAGCTCTCTGGGGCCAACGTCCTGACTTTC

v_gene: TRBV11-2
d_gene: .
abundance: .
j_gene: TRBJ1-3
CDR3aa: CASRRLGDTIYF
CDR3nt: TGTGCCAGCAGACGACTAGGAGACACCATATATTTT